This TCR beta chain was sequenced during a study of OX40 agonist ivuxolimab in advanced cancers. Background on the study: Participants, 75% to 85% male, averaged around 60 years of age, ranging from about 23 to 85.

The CDR3 runs 16 residues. Germline loops: CDR1 MNHNY, CDR2 SVGAGI (reference sequence). V was shortened by 4 bases and J by 1 base, with 14 bases between the two germline ends. Only in-frame clones appear in the TCRdb table, and some are missing; sequencing was by immunoSEQ multiplex PCR. The data contain about 59,000 clones, 84% of them singletons. Sequenced material: CD4+ or CD8+ T cells sorted from blood, taken in a trial of the OX40 agonist ivuxolimab. V usage is TRBV6-6 and J usage is TRBJ1-5; D is unresolved. The source of this sequence is an adult with an advanced solid tumor such as melanoma, head and neck, liver or kidney cancer. The CDR3 DNA is TGTGCCAGCAGTTTCGGGTGGGGAGGGAGCAATCAGCCCCAGCATTTT. Its translation: CASSFGWGGSNQPQHF.